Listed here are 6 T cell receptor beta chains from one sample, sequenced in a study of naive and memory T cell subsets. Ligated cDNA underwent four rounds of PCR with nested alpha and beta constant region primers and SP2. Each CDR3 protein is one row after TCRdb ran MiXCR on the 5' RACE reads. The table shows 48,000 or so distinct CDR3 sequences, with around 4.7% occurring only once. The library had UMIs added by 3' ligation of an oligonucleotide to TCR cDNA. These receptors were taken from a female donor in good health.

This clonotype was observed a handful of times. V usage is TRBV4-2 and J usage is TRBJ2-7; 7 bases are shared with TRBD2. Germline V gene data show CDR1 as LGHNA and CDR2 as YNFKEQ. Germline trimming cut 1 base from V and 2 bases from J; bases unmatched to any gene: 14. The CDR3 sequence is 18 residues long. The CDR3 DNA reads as TGTGCCAGCAGCCAAGGTGGGGCAACTAGCGTACCAACCTACGAGCAGTACTTC. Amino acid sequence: CASSQGGATSVPTYEQYF.

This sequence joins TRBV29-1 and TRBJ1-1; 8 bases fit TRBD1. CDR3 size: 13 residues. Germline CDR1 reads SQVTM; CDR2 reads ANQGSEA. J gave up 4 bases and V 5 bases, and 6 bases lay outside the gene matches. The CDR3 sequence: CSVSQGAPTEAFF. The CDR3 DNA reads TGCAGCGTTTCGCAGGGGGCGCCCACTGAAGCTTTCTTT.

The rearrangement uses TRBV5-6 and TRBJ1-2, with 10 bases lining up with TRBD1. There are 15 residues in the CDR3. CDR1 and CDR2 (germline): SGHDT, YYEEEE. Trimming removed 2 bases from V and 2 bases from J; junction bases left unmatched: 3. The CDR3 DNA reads TGTGCCAGCAGCTTACCGGACAGGGGGAACTATGGCTACACCTTC. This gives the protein CASSLPDRGNYGYTF.

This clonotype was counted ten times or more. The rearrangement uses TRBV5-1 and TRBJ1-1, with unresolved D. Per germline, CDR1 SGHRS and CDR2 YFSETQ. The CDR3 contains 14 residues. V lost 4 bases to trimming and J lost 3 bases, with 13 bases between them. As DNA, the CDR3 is TGCGCCAGCAGCCCTGAGTTCGGGTACACTGAAGCTTTCTTT. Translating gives CASSPEFGYTEAFF.

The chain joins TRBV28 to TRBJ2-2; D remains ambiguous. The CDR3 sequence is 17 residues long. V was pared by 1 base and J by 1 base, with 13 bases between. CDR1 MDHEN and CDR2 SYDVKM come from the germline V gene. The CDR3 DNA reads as TGTGCCAGCAGTTTATTCTGGTCAGATGGGAACACCGGGGAGCTGTTTTTT. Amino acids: CASSLFWSDGNTGELFF.

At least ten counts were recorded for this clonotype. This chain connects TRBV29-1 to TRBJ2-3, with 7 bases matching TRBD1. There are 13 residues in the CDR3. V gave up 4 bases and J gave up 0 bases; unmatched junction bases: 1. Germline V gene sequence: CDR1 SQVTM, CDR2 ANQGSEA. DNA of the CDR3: TGCAGCGTTGCGGGACAGAGCACAGATACGCAGTATTTT. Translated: CSVAGQSTDTQYF.